A single sample is the source of the 15 T cell receptor beta chains below, sequenced in a study of T cell changes during pregnancy in multiple sclerosis. TCRdb's copy holds only in-frame clones and misses some; the assay was immunoSEQ multiplex PCR. The table has about 130,000 clones, approximately 96% seen once. Material: peripheral blood, obtained after pregnancy. The receptors derive from a female donor with multiple sclerosis, enrolled in a pregnancy study.

The chain links TRBV5-1 to TRBJ1-1; TRBD1 matches 7 bases. The CDR3 covers 13 residues. V dropped 6 bases and J dropped 7; count of bases not matched to a gene: 9. CDR1 and CDR2 (germline): SGHRS, YFSETQ. The CDR3 spells CASTENRQGEAFF. The DNA for the CDR3 is TGCGCCAGCACGGAGAATCGACAGGGTGAAGCTTTCTTT.

This chain joins TRBV5-5 and TRBJ2-7; D might be TRBD1 (6 bases). Germline loops: CDR1 SGHKS, CDR2 YYEKEE (reference sequence). V dropped 4 bases and J dropped 3 bases, with 11 bases sitting between them. The CDR3 length is 13 residues. CDR3 loop: CASSGTLGYEQYF. CDR3 bases: TGTGCCAGCAGCGGGACACTCGGCTACGAGCAGTACTTC.

The chain recombines TRBV28 with TRBJ2-7, with unresolved D. This CDR3 is built from 14 residues. CDR1 MDHEN and CDR2 SYDVKM come from the germline V gene. V gave up 2 bases and J gave up 3 bases, with 11 bases separating them. The CDR3 loop is CASSLKQFFYEQYF. The CDR3 region has the DNA TGTGCCAGCAGTTTAAAACAGTTTTTCTACGAGCAGTACTTC.

CDR3 in amino acids: CASRPLAGGTYEQYF. Written as DNA, the CDR3 is TGTGCCAGCAGACCACTAGCGGGAGGCACCTACGAGCAGTACTTC. The chain combines TRBV27 with TRBJ2-7, with 12 bases aligning to TRBD2. V lost 6 bases, J lost 2 bases, and 5 bases stayed unmatched. The CDR3 is 15 amino acids. Germline CDR1 is MNHEY and CDR2 is SMNVEV (reference sequence).

The rearrangement joins TRBV11-1 to TRBJ2-5; TRBD1 matches 10 bases. The CDR3 length is 15 residues. V trimming: 5 bases; J trimming: 4 bases; junction bases outside the gene matches: 7. Germline CDR1 and CDR2: SGHAT and FQDESV (reference sequence). The DNA of the CDR3 is TGTGCCAGCAGCGTCCCGGGACAGGGGTTAGAGACCCAGTACTTC. This gives the protein CASSVPGQGLETQYF.

The J gene is TRBJ1-1, the V gene TRBV13, with TRBD1 matching 10 bases. The germline CDR1 and CDR2 sequences are PRHDT and FYEKMQ (reference sequence). The V and J ends lost 6 bases and 1 base, in that order; junction bases with no gene match: 5. This CDR3 is built from 15 residues. DNA for the CDR3: TGTGCCAGCAGTGGGACAGGGGAACAGAACACTGAAGCTTTCTTT. This encodes CASSGTGEQNTEAFF.

This chain joins TRBV15 and TRBJ1-5; D unresolved. V shed 3 bases and J shed 5 bases, with 11 bases lying between them. Germline V CDR1 and CDR2: LNHNV, YYDKDF (reference sequence). The CDR3 has 14 amino acids. CDR3 bases: TGTGCCACCAGCAGTATGAGGGCGGATCAGCCCCAGCATTTT. As protein: CATSSMRADQPQHF.

A remark on this clone: An end of the junction does not agree with germline; a read error may underlie this. The chain joins TRBV7-7 to TRBJ1-1, with D hard to call. CDR1 and CDR2 (germline): SSHAT, FNYEAQ (reference sequence). This CDR3 region has 13 residues. The CDR3 loop is CASSLVAGTEAFF. DNA for the CDR3: TGTGCTAGCAGCTTAGTAGCTGGGACTGAAGCTTTCTTT.

The chain links TRBV4-1 to TRBJ2-2; 7 bases line up with TRBD1. The V gene end was trimmed by 0 bases and the J gene end by 0 bases; junction bases not matched to a gene: 7. This CDR3 is built from 18 residues. Germline CDR1 is MGHRA and CDR2 is YSYEKL. CDR3 nucleotide sequence: TGCGCCAGCAGCCAAGATAGTGGGGACAGCGCGAACACCGGGGAGCTGTTTTTT. It encodes CASSQDSGDSANTGELFF.

The chain is built from TRBV7-2 and TRBJ2-5; D call uncertain. Germline V gene lookup returns CDR1 SGHTA and CDR2 FQGNSA. This CDR3 is built from 13 residues. The V end was cut by 5 bases, the J end by 4 bases, with 11 bases between. The CDR3 DNA sequence: TGTGCCAGCAGCATGTCTAGTTCAGAGACCCAGTACTTC. Residues: CASSMSSSETQYF.

The rearrangement links TRBV9 to TRBJ1-1, with D possibly matching TRBD1 (5 bases). Germline V lookup: CDR1 SGDLS, CDR2 YYNGEE. The V gene lost 0 bases and the J gene lost 2 bases, with 11 bases spanning the gap. This CDR3 contains 15 residues. CDR3 residues: CASSVEGHFNTEAFF. CDR3 coding DNA: TGTGCCAGCAGCGTAGAGGGGCACTTTAACACTGAAGCTTTCTTT.

The chain recombines TRBV19 with TRBJ2-7; 7 bases align to TRBD1. V lost 6 bases to trimming and J lost 6 bases; unmatched junction nucleotides: 8. Germline V gene sequence: CDR1 LNHDA, CDR2 SQIVND (reference sequence). The CDR3 runs 13 residues. CDR3 DNA sequence: TGTGCCAGTAGCCCGGGACAGTGGGGCGAGCAGTACTTC. It specifies CASSPGQWGEQYF.

The V call is TRBV28, the J call TRBJ2-3, with 11 bases that match TRBD2. Unmatched junction bases numbered 5, after V lost 3 bases and J lost 3 bases. The length of the CDR3 is 16 residues. Per the germline V gene, CDR1 is MDHEN and CDR2 is SYDVKM. In nucleotides, the CDR3 is TGTGCCAGCAGTTTTGGGACTAGCGGTCTGACAGATACGCAGTATTTT. Translating it yields CASSFGTSGLTDTQYF.

The CDR3, as DNA: TGTGCCAGCAGTTTATGGCCTTCGGGTGTCGGGGAGCTGTTTTTT. This codes for CASSLWPSGVGELFF. The rearrangement uses TRBV28 and TRBJ2-2; D is undetermined. The CDR3 is 15 residues long. Trimming pared 0 bases from V and 7 bases from J, leaving 12 bases between. Germline lookup yields CDR1 MDHEN and CDR2 SYDVKM.

V is TRBV4-2 and J is TRBJ1-1, with D possibly TRBD1 on 5 matching bases. Trimming removed 4 bases from V and 3 bases from J, with 9 bases in between. CDR1 and CDR2 (germline): LGHNA, YNFKEQ. This CDR3 is 13 amino acids long. CDR3 bases: TGTGCCAGCAGCCCTCAGGGTGACACTGAAGCTTTCTTT. It is translated as CASSPQGDTEAFF.